Each of the 10 T cell receptor beta chains below was sequenced from the same sample in a study of blood T cells in healthy people across ages. Next came a second PCR, run for about 6 to 11 cycles, which used a sample-barcoded 5' primer along with a J-beta primer mix. In TCRdb, the 5' RACE reads were re-called with MiXCR into one record per CDR3 protein. The sample records approximately 1.5 million distinct CDR3 sequences, approximately 39% being singletons. The sample consisted of blood. These receptor sequences come from a woman in her late teens or twenties in good health.

V is TRBV20-1 and J is TRBJ2-3; TRBD2 matches 7 bases. Germline V gene data show CDR1 as DFQATT and CDR2 as SNEGSKA (reference sequence). Losses at the gene ends were 1 base for V and 6 bases for J; bases not matched to a gene: 10. The CDR3 consists of 15 residues. The CDR3 is CSARGGGSFRDTQYF. The CDR3, as DNA: TGCAGTGCTAGAGGGGGCGGGAGCTTTCGGGATACGCAGTATTTT.

This sequence joins TRBV5-6 and TRBJ1-1; 9 bases align to TRBD1. V lost 2 bases and J lost 0; bases outside the gene matches: 2. Germline V gene sequence: CDR1 SGHDT, CDR2 YYEEEE. The CDR3 totals 15 residues. CDR3: CASSFGTGLNTEAFF. The CDR3, as DNA: TGTGCCAGCAGCTTTGGGACAGGGCTGAACACTGAAGCTTTCTTT.

This chain uses TRBV6-5 with TRBJ2-7, with D perhaps assigned TRBD1 or TRBD2 (5 bases each). V was trimmed by 7 bases and J by 5 bases, leaving 18 bases between them. Germline V gene lookup returns CDR1 MNHEY and CDR2 SVGAGI. The CDR3 is 14 residues long. The CDR3, as DNA: TGTGCCAGCAAACCAAGTAAGGGGACCCACGAGCAGTACTTC. Its protein is CASKPSKGTHEQYF.

The J gene is TRBJ2-1, the V gene TRBV7-6, with TRBD2 matching over 11 bases. Per the germline V gene, CDR1 is SGHVS and CDR2 is FNYEAQ. Trimming took 3 bases from V and 10 from J; bases not matched to a gene: 11. The CDR3 covers 16 residues. For the CDR3, the DNA is TGTGCCAGCAGCTTTAAGGTAGCGGGGGGGCTGGGCGAGCAGTTCTTC. Its protein product is CASSFKVAGGLGEQFF.

The V call is TRBV27, the J call TRBJ2-7; D is unclear. Germline V lookup: CDR1 MNHEY, CDR2 SMNVEV (reference sequence). The CDR3 loop spans 13 amino acids. With 5 bases removed from V and 4 bases from J, the gap between germline ends came to 12 bases. The CDR3 nucleotides are TGTGCCAGCAGTGTCAGTGGCCCTTACGAGCAGTACTTC. It codes for CASSVSGPYEQYF.

This chain links TRBV29-1 with TRBJ2-3; D assignment may be TRBD1 or TRBD2 (5 bases each). V lost 3 bases and J 10 bases, leaving 17 bases between the germline ends. The CDR3 runs to 13 residues. Germline values: CDR1 SQVTM, CDR2 ANQGSEA. CDR3 sequence reads: CSVEGPGGPSQYF. Written as DNA, the CDR3 is TGCAGCGTTGAGGGACCTGGAGGACCCTCGCAGTATTTT.

This clonotype turned up a few times. The chain joins TRBV6-2 or TRBV6-3 to TRBJ1-2, with D possibly TRBD1 on 5 matching bases. V lost 6 bases and J 1 base, leaving 15 bases between the germline ends. The length of the CDR3 is 15 residues. Germline CDR1 is MNHEY and CDR2 is SVGEGT. CDR3 amino acids: CASSPDRVHNYGYTF. CDR3 DNA sequence: TGTGCCAGCAGCCCCGACAGAGTTCATAACTATGGCTACACCTTC.

In its sample, this clonotype was seen many times. The chain employs TRBV9 and TRBJ2-1, with D uncertain. The CDR3 length is 11 residues. The V end was cut by 4 bases, the J end by 5 bases, with 4 bases between. In germline, CDR1 is SGDLS, CDR2 YYNGEE. The CDR3: CASSRDNEQFF. DNA for the CDR3: TGTGCCAGCAGCCGAGACAATGAGCAGTTCTTC.

A few counts support this clonotype. The chain combines TRBV14 with TRBJ2-1; D might be TRBD1 or TRBD2, each matching 5 bases. CDR1 is SGHDN, CDR2 FVKESK, per germline. CDR3 length: 16 amino acids. V was shortened by 1 base and J by 9 bases, with 19 bases between the two germline ends. The CDR3 spells CASSQVGTVHLSEQFF. CDR3 nucleotide sequence: TGTGCCAGCAGCCAAGTCGGGACCGTTCATCTTAGTGAGCAGTTCTTC.

This chain joins TRBV2 and TRBJ2-4; the D is unclear. The DNA end favors TRBJ2-7, so the J call may be wrong. This CDR3 comprises 14 residues. In germline, CDR1 is SNHLY, CDR2 FYNNEI. The CDR3 protein is CASSEAGQRYEQYF. CDR3 nucleotide sequence: TGTGCCAGCAGTGAAGCGGGTCAGAGATACGAGCAGTACTTC.